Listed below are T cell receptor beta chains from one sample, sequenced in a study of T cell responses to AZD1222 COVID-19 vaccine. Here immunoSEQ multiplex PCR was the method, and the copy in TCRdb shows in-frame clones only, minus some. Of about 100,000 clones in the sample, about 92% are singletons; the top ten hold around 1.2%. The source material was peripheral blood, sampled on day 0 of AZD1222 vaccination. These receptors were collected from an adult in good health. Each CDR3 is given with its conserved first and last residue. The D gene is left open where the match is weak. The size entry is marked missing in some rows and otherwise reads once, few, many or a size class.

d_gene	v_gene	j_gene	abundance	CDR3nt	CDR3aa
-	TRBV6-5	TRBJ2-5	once	TGTGCCAGCAGTTACTCTAAAGAGACCCAGTACTTC	CASSYSKETQYF
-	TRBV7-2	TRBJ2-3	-	TGTGCCAGCAGCTTACAGGCGCTAGCCACAGATACGCAGTATTTT	CASSLQALATDTQYF
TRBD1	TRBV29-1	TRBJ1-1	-	TGCAGCGTGAGGACAGGGTTGAACACTGAAGCTTTCTTT	CSVRTGLNTEAFF
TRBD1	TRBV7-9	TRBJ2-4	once	TGTGCCAGCAGCTTGGGGGACAGGCAAGACTTC	CASSLGDRQDF
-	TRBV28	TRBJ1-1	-	TGTGCCAGCATAACCAGGGGCGCTGAAGCTTTCTTT	CASITRGAEAFF
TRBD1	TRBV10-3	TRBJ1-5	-	TGTGCCATCAGTGAGGGGACAGGGGGGGTGATGAATCAGCCCCAGCATTTT	CAISEGTGGVMNQPQHF
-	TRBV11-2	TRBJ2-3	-	TGTGCCAGCAGCATACAAACGGGATTCACAGATACGCAGTATTTT	CASSIQTGFTDTQYF
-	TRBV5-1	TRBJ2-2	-	TGCGCCAGCAGCTTGGCCGGACAGAACACCGGGGAGCTGTTTTTT	CASSLAGQNTGELFF
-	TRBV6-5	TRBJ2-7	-	TGTGCCAGCAGTTACAATCGGGGGTCCGAGCAGTACTTC	CASSYNRGSEQYF
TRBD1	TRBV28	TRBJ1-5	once	TGTGCCAGCAGCACCAGCGGGACAGGGGGCAATCAGCCCCAGCATTTT	CASSTSGTGGNQPQHF
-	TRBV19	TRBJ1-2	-	TGTGCCAGTAGTCCGACGTTCGGGTCCTATGGCTACACCTTC	CASSPTFGSYGYTF
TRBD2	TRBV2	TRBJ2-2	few	TGTGCCAGCACTTTGCGGGAGTTCTTCGGCGGGGAGCTGTTTTTT	CASTLREFFGGELFF
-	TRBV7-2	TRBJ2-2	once	TGTGCCAGCAGCTTAATGGGGGTGTCCTCCTCTTTCACCGGGGAGCTGTTTTTT	CASSLMGVSSSFTGELFF
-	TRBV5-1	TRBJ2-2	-	TGCGCCAGCAGCTTGAGAGGACTAAACACCGGGGAGCTGTTTTTT	CASSLRGLNTGELFF
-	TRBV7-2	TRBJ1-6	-	TGTGCCAGCAGCCAAACAGGATCCCCCATGAATAATTCACCCCTCCACTTT	CASSQTGSPMNNSPLHF
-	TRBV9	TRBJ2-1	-	TGTGCCAGCAGCGTAAAATCGCAGGCCAATGAGCAGTTCTTC	CASSVKSQANEQFF
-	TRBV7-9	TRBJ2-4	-	TGTGCCAGCAGCTTAGGGGGAGGTCGGGACAAAAACATTCAGTACTTC	CASSLGGGRDKNIQYF
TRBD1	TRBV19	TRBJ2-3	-	TGTGCCAGTACCAGGGACAGGGCCTTCACAGATACGCAGTATTTT	CASTRDRAFTDTQYF
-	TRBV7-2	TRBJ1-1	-	TGTGCCAGCAGCTTTACCGACCAGGGGACTGAAGCTTTCTTT	CASSFTDQGTEAFF
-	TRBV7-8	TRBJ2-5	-	TGTGCCAGCAGCCCGGGCTCTTGGGGGCCAGAGACCCAGTACTTC	CASSPGSWGPETQYF
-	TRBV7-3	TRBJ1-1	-	TGTGCCAGCAGCTTATATCCGTCGGATAGGGACACCCGGCAGGCTTTCTTT	CASSLYPSDRDTRQAFF
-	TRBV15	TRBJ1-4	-	TGTGCCACCAGCAGAAGGGGGGAGGGAGGTGAAAAACTGTTTTTT	CATSRRGEGGEKLFF
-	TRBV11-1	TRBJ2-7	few	TGTGCCAGCAGCTTCTCCGATTCACCCCTGGGAGAGCAGTACTTC	CASSFSDSPLGEQYF
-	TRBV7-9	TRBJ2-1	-	TGTGCCAGCAGCTTAGCATCTGGGAGTGAGCAGTTCTTC	CASSLASGSEQFF
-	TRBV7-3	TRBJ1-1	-	TGTGCCAGCAGCTTAGTCGGAACGGGGAACACTGAAGCTTTCTTT	CASSLVGTGNTEAFF
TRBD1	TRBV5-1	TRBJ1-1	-	TGCGCCAGCAGCCCACAACGTGTGCTGGGACAGTGGGGGTGGAACACTGAAGCTTTCTTT	CASSPQRVLGQWGWNTEAFF
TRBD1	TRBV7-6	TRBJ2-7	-	TGTGCCAGCAGCTTAGTAACAGGGGGGAACGAGCAGTACTTC	CASSLVTGGNEQYF
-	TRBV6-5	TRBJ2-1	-	TGTGCCACTAGATTGGGGGGCAATGAGCAGTTCTTC	CATRLGGNEQFF
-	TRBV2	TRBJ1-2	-	TGTGCCAGCAGTGAACTTTTGATATTAGGGGTGGATGGCTACACCTTC	CASSELLILGVDGYTF
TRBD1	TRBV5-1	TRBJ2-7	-	TGCGCCAGCAGGCAGACCACAGGGGGCGCAATCTACGAGCAGTACTTC	CASRQTTGGAIYEQYF
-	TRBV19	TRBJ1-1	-	TGTGCCAGTAGTCCAGGGAACACTGAAGCTTTCTTT	CASSPGNTEAFF
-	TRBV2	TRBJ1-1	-	TGTGCCAGCAGGTCACAGGGTAACACTGAAGCTTTCTTT	CASRSQGNTEAFF
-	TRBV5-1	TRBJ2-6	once	TGCGCCAGCAGCTTGGCCTCTGGGGCCAACGTCCTGACTTTC	CASSLASGANVLTF
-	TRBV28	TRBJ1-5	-	TGTGCCAGCAGTTTAACGCAAGGGGGTAATCAGCCCCAGCATTTT	CASSLTQGGNQPQHF
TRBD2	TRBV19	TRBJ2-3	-	TGTGCCAGTAAAGGCGGGAGGGCTGGCACAGATACGCAGTATTTT	CASKGGRAGTDTQYF
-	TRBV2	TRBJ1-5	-	TGTGCCAGCAGTCTGGGGTCAGGGAGCAATCAGCCCCAGCATTTT	CASSLGSGSNQPQHF
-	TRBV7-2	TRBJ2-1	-	TGTGCCAGCAGCTTCCAATCCTGGGGGGCGACGGACAATGAGCAGTTCTTC	CASSFQSWGATDNEQFF
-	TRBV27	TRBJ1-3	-	TGTGCCAGCGGGGAGAGGGCCGCTGGAAACACCATATATTTT	CASGERAAGNTIYF
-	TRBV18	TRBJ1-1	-	TGTGCCAGCTCACCACCGGTTATGAACACTGAAGCTTTCTTT	CASSPPVMNTEAFF
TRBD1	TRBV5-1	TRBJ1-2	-	TGCGCCAGCAGCTGGTGGACAGGGGCGGATGGCTACACCTTC	CASSWWTGADGYTF
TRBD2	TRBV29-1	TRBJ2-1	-	TGCAGCGTTGTACCCGGGACTAGCGGGGACAATGAGCAGTTCTTC	CSVVPGTSGDNEQFF
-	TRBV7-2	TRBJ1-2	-	TGTGCCAGCAGCTTAGTAAGGGCCTCTAACTATGGCTACACCTTC	CASSLVRASNYGYTF
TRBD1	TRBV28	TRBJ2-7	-	TGTGCCAGCAGCCGACAGGGGGCGAGGGGCTACGAGCAGTACTTC	CASSRQGARGYEQYF
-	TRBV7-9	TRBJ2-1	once	TGTGCCAGCAGCGCACAGTCAGGGGCCAATGAGCAGTTCTTC	CASSAQSGANEQFF
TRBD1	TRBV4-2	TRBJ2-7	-	TGTGCCAGCAGCCAACCCCTGACAGGGGGATACGAGCAGTACTTC	CASSQPLTGGYEQYF
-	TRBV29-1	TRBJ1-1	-	TGCAGCGTTGAGGCTGAGGGTGAAGCTTTCTTT	CSVEAEGEAFF
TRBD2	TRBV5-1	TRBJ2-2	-	TGCGCCAGCAGTCGTACTAGCGGGAGTGTCGGGGAGCTGTTTTTT	CASSRTSGSVGELFF
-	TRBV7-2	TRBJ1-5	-	TGTGCCAGCAGCTTAGTTTGGGGCCTCAATCAGCCCCAGCATTTT	CASSLVWGLNQPQHF
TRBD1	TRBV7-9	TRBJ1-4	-	TGTGCCAGCAACCTCGACAGGGTAGGGGAAAAACTGTTTTTT	CASNLDRVGEKLFF
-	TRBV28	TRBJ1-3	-	TGTGCCAGCAGTGATAACCCAAGACAGACCCCGGGGGGAAACACCATATATTTT	CASSDNPRQTPGGNTIYF
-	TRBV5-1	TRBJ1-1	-	TGCGCCAGCAGAGCATCAGGATACACTGAAGCTTTCTTT	CASRASGYTEAFF
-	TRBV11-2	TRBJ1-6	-	TGTGCCAGCAGCTCTACTGATAGCTTTCGGGCCCTCCACTTT	CASSSTDSFRALHF
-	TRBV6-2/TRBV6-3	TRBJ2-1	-	TGTGCCAGCAGTTACGGCCGTGAGCAGTTCTTC	CASSYGREQFF
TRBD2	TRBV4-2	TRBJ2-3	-	TGTGCCAGCGGGGGCTTGGCGGGAGGGAGCACAGATACGCAGTATTTT	CASGGLAGGSTDTQYF
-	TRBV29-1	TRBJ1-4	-	TGCAGCGTTCTCCCGGGGGGATCTAATGAAAAACTGTTTTTT	CSVLPGGSNEKLFF
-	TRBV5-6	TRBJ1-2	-	TGTGCCAGCAGCTTGGCCCGGGTGAGCTACACCTTC	CASSLARVSYTF
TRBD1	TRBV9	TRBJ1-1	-	TGTGCCAGCAGCGTGACAGGGGTGTCCACTGAAGCTTTCTTT	CASSVTGVSTEAFF